The present entry profiles one T cell receptor (beta chain) with its context. Its antigen specificity is not known. Qualities for individual bases were not recorded, and no much larger clone is one base off. This sample was taken from a study of blood T cell repertoires in COVID-19 (dated by TCRdb to 2018 to 2020). Looking at the study overall: Samples covering the acute and convalescent phases of COVID-19 were provided by collaborators in the United States, Italy and Spain. The material from the prospective study consisted of cDNA or gDNA derived from T cells, B-cell-depleted T cells, or PBMCs. Deeply sampled blood TCRbeta repertoires from subjects exposed to, actively infected with, or recovered from COVID-19 were included in the dataset. The repertoires were released in a freely available public database meant as a resource for research on the immune response to SARS-CoV-2. Samples came from the ongoing ImmuneRACE study (first 160 participants) plus 1,254 subjects from 6 global collaborators. The sample metadata nearly always contained a de-identified subject ID, COVID-19 status, age in years and sex. HLA class I and class II types, where available, came from metadata supplied by the sample provider rather than from assay-based typing. On the study overall, not on this receptor specifically: The quantity of clinical and demographic metadata differed by source and by participant and was supplied without curation.

TCRbeta CDR3 regions were amplified from genomic DNA by means of the immunoSEQ Assay, a bias-controlled multiplex PCR. From the authors' description of their analysis: Within the assay, amplification of reference gene primers was used to estimate how many nucleated cells each sample contained. Sequence reads were collapsed and filtered to measure the absolute abundance of every unique TCRbeta CDR3 rearrangement. For each sample, productive Simpson clonality was calculated as the square root of Simpson's diversity index across productive rearrangements. In TCRdb, the immuneACCESS table is reduced to in-frame sequences with V and J assigned. These tables do not hold every clone; where another copy was compared, an unresolved V gene accounts for under half, and the others remain unexplained. V and J calls and clone size come straight from that table; D and trimming were deduced from the DNA. Counted in this sample were roughly 220,000 clones; about four fifths of them appeared once. In total, the top ten clones hold about 1.3% of the sample.

Participants in the prospective study were aged about 18 to 89 years, lived in under 30 United States geographic areas, and enrolled through a virtual design. In the prospective study, cohorts were assigned on the basis of participant-reported clinical history obtained from a screening survey and a study questionnaire. Each participant in the prospective study had whole blood, serum and a nasopharyngeal or oropharyngeal swab collected by mobile phlebotomists. Prospective study participants could optionally give additional blood draws and questionnaires over a roughly two-month period. Before DNA extraction, blood samples from the prospective study were shipped at room temperature or frozen. The CDR3, cysteine through phenylalanine, is 13 amino acids long. The sequence is cut down to CDR3 DNA, 39 bases in frame from base 1. Trimming costs V 0 bases and J 4 bases, and their ends lie 7 bases apart. For CDR1 and CDR2, the germline V gene lists SGHRS and YFSETQ.

Sequencing used PBMCs or T cells enriched from blood (not recorded which). The sequence was collected from a middle-aged woman with acute COVID-19. The sequence links TRBV5-1 to TRBJ1-2; the D segment cannot be called with confidence. The nucleotide sequence reads as follows: TGCGCCAGCAGCTTGGAAGTCGGCTATGGCTACACCTTC. The encoded protein is CASSLEVGYGYTF.